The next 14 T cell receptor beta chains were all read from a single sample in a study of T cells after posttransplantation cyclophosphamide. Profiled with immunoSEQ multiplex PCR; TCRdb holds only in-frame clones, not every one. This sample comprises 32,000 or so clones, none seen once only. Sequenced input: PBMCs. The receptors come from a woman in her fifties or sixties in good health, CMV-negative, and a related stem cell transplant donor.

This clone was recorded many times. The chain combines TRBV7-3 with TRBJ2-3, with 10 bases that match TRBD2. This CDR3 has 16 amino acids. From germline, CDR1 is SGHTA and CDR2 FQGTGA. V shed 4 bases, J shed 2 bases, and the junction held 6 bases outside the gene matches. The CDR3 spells CASSSPSGGVTDTQYF. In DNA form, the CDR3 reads TGTGCCAGCAGCTCACCCAGCGGGGGGGTCACAGATACGCAGTATTTT.

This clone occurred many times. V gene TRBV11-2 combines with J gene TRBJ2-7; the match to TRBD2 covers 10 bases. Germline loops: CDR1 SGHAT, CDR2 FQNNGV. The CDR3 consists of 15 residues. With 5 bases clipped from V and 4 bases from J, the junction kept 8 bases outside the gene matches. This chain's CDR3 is CASSDGTSVRYEQYF. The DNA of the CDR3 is TGTGCCAGCAGCGACGGGACTAGCGTGAGATACGAGCAGTACTTC. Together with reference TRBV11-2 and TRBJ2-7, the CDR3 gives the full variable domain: EAGVAQSPRYKIIEKRQSVAFWCNPISGHATLYWYQQILGQGPKLLIQFQNNGVVDDSQLPKDRFSAERLKGVDSTLKIQPAKLEDSAVYLCASSDGTSVRYEQYFGPGTRLTVT.

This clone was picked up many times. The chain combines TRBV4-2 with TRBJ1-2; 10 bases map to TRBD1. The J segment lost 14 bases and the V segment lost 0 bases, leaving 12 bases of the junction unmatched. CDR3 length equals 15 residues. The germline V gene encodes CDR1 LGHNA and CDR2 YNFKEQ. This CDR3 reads CASSQDSPGQGSYTF. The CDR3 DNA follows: TGTGCCAGCAGCCAAGATTCGCCGGGACAGGGGTCTTATACCTTC.

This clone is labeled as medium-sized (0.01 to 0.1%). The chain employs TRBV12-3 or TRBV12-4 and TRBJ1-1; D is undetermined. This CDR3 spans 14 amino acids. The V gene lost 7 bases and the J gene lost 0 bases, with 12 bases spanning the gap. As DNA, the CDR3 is TGTGCCAGCATTAGGCAGGTAATGAACACTGAAGCTTTCTTT. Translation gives CASIRQVMNTEAFF.

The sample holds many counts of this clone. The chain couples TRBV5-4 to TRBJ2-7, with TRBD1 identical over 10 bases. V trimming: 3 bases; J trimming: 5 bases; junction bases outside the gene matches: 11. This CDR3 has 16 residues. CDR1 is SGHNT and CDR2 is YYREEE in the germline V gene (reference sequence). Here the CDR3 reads CASSSREGQGWHEQYF. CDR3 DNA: TGTGCCAGCAGCTCCCGTGAGGGACAGGGGTGGCACGAGCAGTACTTC.

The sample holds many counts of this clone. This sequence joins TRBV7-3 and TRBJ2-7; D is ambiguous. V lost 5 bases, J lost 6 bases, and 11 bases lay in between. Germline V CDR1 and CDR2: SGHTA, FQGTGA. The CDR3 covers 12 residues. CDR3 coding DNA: TGTGCCAGCAGCCTACCGGGTGGCGAGCAGTACTTC. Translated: CASSLPGGEQYF. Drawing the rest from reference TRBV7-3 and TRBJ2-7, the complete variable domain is GAGVSQTPSNKVTEKGKYVELRCDPISGHTALYWYRQSLGQGPEFLIYFQGTGAADDSGLPNDRFFAVRPEGSVSTLKIQRTERGDSAVYLCASSLPGGEQYFGPGTRLTVT.

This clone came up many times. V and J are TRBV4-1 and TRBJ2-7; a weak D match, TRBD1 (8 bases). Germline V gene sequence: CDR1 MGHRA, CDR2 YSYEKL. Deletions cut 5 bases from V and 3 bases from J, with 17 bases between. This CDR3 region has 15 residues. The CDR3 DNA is TGCGCCAGCAGCATTGGACAGGGAGGGCACTACGAGCAGTACTTC. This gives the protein CASSIGQGGHYEQYF.

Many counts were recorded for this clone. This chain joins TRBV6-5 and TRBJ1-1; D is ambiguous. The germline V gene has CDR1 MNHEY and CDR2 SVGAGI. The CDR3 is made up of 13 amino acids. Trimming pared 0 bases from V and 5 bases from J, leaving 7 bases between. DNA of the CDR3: TGTGCCAGCAGTTACTCGAGGGCTACTGAAGCTTTCTTT. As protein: CASSYSRATEAFF.

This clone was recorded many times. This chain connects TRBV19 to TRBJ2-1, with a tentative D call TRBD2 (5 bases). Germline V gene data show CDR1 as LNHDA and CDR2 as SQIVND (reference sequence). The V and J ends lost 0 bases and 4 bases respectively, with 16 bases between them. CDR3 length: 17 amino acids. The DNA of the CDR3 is TGTGCCAGTAGTATAGATGAGCGGAGAGGGTCATACAATGAGCAGTTCTTC. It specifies CASSIDERRGSYNEQFF.

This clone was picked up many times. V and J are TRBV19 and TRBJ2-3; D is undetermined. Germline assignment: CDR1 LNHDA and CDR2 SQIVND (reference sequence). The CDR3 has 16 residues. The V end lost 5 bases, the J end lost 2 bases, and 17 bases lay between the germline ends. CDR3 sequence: CASSYLNLQATDTQYF. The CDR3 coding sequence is TGTGCCAGTAGTTATCTAAATCTCCAGGCCACAGATACGCAGTATTTT. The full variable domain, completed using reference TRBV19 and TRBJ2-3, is DGGITQSPKYLFRKEGQNVTLSCEQNLNHDAMYWYRQDPGQGLRLIYYSQIVNDFQKGDIAEGYSVSREKKESFPLTVTSAQKNPTAFYLCASSYLNLQATDTQYFGPGTRLTVL.

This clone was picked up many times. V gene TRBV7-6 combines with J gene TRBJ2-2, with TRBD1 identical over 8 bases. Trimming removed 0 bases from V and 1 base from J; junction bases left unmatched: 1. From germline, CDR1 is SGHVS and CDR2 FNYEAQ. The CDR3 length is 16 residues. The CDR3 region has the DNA TGTGCCAGCAGCTTAGCCGGGACAGGGAACACCGGGGAGCTGTTTTTT. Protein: CASSLAGTGNTGELFF.

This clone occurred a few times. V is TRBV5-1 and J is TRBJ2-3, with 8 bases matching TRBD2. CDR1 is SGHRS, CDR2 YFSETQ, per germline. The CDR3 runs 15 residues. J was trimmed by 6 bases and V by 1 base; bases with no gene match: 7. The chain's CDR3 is CASSLRGGTEDTQYF. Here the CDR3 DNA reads TGCGCCAGCAGCTTGCGCGGGGGGACTGAGGATACGCAGTATTTT.

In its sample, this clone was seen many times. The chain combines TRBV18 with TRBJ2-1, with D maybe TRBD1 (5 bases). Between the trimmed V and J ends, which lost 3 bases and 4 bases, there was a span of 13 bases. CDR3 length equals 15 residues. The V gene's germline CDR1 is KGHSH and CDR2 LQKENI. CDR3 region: CASSPQGGLYNEQFF. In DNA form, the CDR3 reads TGTGCCAGCTCACCCCAGGGTGGTTTATACAATGAGCAGTTCTTC.

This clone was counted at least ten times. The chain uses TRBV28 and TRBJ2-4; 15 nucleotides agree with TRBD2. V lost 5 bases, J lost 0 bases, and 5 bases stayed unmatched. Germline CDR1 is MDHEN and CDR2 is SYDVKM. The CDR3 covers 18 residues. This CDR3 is CASSLGLAGGKAKNIQYF. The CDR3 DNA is TGTGCCAGCAGTCTAGGACTAGCGGGAGGGAAAGCCAAAAACATTCAGTACTTC.